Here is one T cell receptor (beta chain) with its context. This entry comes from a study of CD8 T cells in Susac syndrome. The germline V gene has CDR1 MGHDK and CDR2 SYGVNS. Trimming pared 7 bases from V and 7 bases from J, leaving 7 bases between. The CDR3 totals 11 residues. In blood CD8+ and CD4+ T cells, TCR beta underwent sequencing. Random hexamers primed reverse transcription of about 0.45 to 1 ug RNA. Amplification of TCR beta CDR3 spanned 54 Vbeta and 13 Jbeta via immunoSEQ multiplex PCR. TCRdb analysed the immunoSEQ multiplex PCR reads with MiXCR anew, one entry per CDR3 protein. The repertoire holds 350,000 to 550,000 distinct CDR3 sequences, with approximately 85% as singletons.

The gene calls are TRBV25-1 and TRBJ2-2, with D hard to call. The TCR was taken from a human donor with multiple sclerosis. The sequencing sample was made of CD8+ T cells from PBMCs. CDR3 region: CASIRGGELFF. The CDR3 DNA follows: TGTGCCAGCATCCGTGGCGGGGAGCTGTTTTTT.